Detailed here is one TCR beta chain. Its binding antigen is unknown. Base qualities were left out, and no much larger clone turns up one base away. Peripheral blood CD8+ and CD4+ T cells from healthy donors, Susac syndrome patients and multiple sclerosis patients were profiled by high-throughput TCR beta sequencing. The Susac syndrome patients fulfilled recently defined diagnostic criteria for definite or probable disease. CD8+ TEMRA cells were enriched by FACS, while bulk CD8+ and CD4+ T cells were purified by magnetic negative isolation. Blood was collected in EDTA tubes and processed within 24 hours, with PBMCs isolated through density gradient centrifugation. PBMCs destined for TCR sequencing were cryopreserved in liquid nitrogen and later thawed in a 37 °C water bath. Purity of sorted or isolated CD4+, CD8+ and CD8+ TEMRA cells was at least 90%. The data are from a study of CD8 T cells in Susac syndrome (dated by TCRdb to about 2019). About the investigation overall: Among the sequenced Susac syndrome patients, five or six had clinically active disease and eight or nine were in clinical remission. At blood withdrawal, Susac syndrome patients were therapy-naive, treated with corticosteroids (with IVIg additionally given to some), or treated with IVIg alone. The study used repertoire sequencing to test whether antigen drove CD8+ T cell activation and differentiation in Susac syndrome.

Broad study findings and their caveats: The study acknowledged that relatively few individuals were included in the TCR sequencing and HLA analysis. In the CD4+ T cell repertoire of Susac syndrome patients, clonal expansion was not detected.

RNA was extracted with the RNeasy kit and 0.5 to 1 ug was reverse transcribed using random hexamers. The immunoSEQ multiplex PCR assay, which covers 54 Vbeta and 13 Jbeta segments, was used to amplify TCR beta CDR3 regions. Bias from PCR amplification was corrected by using a synthetic template baseline for primer optimization and for computational correction. Per the source publication's procedure: Reads were annotated to V, D and J genes per IMGT and analyzed with immunoSEQ Analyzer, keeping only productive sequences. To calculate clonality, Shannon entropy was normalized by log2 of the number of productive unique sequences and then subtracted from one. Public and private clones were assessed among the 100 most prevalent clones of each patient and control. Clones were defined as Susac-specific when absent from the healthy and MS cohorts, from 1,000 to 1,100 published viral clones and from other ImmuneACCESS disease sequences. The public reads were quality trimmed at Q25 with fastp and then assembled into clones with MiXCR by TCRdb, keeping productive beta chains. Duplicate CDR3 protein sequences are folded into a single record with the most common DNA and genes. These V and J calls originate from TCRdb's pipeline instead of the authors' own analysis. This sample comprises roughly 130,000 distinct CDR3 sequences, 96% of them detected only once. The biggest ten clones account for about 0.14% of the sample.

Including the terminal cysteine and phenylalanine, the CDR3 comprises 16 residues. Just the 48-base CDR3 DNA is kept, in frame starting at base 1. In the germline V gene, CDR1 corresponds to SGHVS and CDR2 to FQNEAQ. Relative to germline, V is 6 bases shorter and J is 9 bases shorter, with 26 bases between their ends. The V gene is TRBV7-8 and the J gene is TRBJ2-5; the best D guess is TRBD2, with 7 bases matching. Sequencing used CD4+ T cells from PBMCs. This TCR was sampled from a human donor with Susac syndrome. The DNA sequence is given as TGTGCCAGCAGACAGGGAGGGCAGGGAATACGCCGGTCCCAGTACTTC. This sequence encodes CASRQGGQGIRRSQYF.